This TCR beta chain came from a study of patients and donors after allogeneic stem cell transplantation. The CDR3 totals 13 residues. From germline, CDR1 is SGHRS and CDR2 YFSETQ. The V gene lost 1 base and the J gene lost 5 bases, with 9 bases spanning the gap. TCRdb redid the calling of the RT-PCR reads with MiXCR, one entry per CDR3 protein. The sample lists tens of thousands of distinct CDR3 sequences, just under 5% occurring once. This clonotype was observed a few times. The chain recombines TRBV5-1 with TRBJ2-5, with a tentative D call TRBD1 (6 bases). The sequenced material came from blood, either unsorted or a sorted T cell fraction (not recorded which). The clonotype was recovered from a human donor who was either an allogeneic HSCT recipient or a stem cell or donor lymphocyte infusion donor (not recorded which). It is not recorded whose cells these are; they may come from a transplant donor. The CDR3 sequence is CASSLTGPETQYF. The CDR3 DNA is TGCGCCAGCAGCTTGACAGGGCCGGAGACCCAGTACTTC.